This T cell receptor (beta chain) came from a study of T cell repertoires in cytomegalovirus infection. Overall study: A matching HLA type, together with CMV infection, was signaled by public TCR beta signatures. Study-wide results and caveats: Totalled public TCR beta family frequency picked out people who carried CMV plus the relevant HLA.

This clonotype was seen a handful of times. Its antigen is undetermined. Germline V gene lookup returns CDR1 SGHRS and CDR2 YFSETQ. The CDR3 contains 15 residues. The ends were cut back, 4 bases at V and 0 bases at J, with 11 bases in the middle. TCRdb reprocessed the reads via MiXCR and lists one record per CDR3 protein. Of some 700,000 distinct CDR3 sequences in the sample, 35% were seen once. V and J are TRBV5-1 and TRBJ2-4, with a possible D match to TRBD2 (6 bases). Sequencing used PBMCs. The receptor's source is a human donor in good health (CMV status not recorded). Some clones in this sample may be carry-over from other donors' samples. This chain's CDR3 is CASSDPGLAKNIQYF. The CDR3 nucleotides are TGCGCCAGCAGCGACCCGGGACTAGCCAAAAACATTCAGTACTTC. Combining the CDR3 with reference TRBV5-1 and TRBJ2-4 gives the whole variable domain KAGVTQTPRYLIKTRGQQVTLSCSPISGHRSVSWYQQTPGQGLQFLFEYFSETQRNKGNFPGRFSGRQFSNSRSEMNVSTLELGDSALYLCASSDPGLAKNIQYFGAGTRLSVL.